The clone carrying this T cell receptor (beta chain) was detected only a few times. One end of the junction varies from germline; a read error may be responsible. These data come from a study of cytomegalovirus exposure and HLA in healthy donors. CDR1 and CDR2 (germline): SSHAT, FNYEAQ (reference sequence). The CDR3 is 13 amino acids. Both 60 Vbeta primers and 13 Jbeta primers went into the PCR. The assay was immunoSEQ multiplex PCR, and TCRdb's table has in-frame clones only and misses some. Of about 210,000 clones in the sample, approximately 86% were seen once. This receptor was identified in a woman in her twenties or thirties in good health and CMV-seronegative. The rearrangement uses TRBV7-7 and TRBJ2-3; D remains unclear. The sample comprised PBMCs. CDR3 sequence: CASSLDNTDTQYF. The CDR3 DNA sequence: TGTGCTAGCAGCTTAGACAACACAGATACGCAGTATTTT.